This T cell receptor beta chain was obtained from a study of post-analysis software for immune sequencing data. Study details: Relapsing-remitting, secondary progressive and progressive-relapsing courses of multiple sclerosis were included.

This clonotype was seen only a few times. Its antigen is undetermined. Libraries were made from TCR beta cDNA, and they carried unique molecular identifiers. TCRdb re-derived calls from the PCR reads in MiXCR, one entry per CDR3 protein. The repertoire holds about 620,000 distinct CDR3 sequences, with about 40% as singletons. Whole-study findings and limits: The study found significantly lower normalized Chao1 diversity in multiple sclerosis patients than in controls. When the samples were clustered directly with F measure, those that had been prepared in the same batch showed strong co-clustering.

Sequences were obtained from blood. The TCR originated in a girl aged 10-17 years with multiple sclerosis.

This CDR3 is CASSLGMGAQETQYF. CDR3 sequence (DNA): TGTGCCAGCAGCTTAGGCATGGGGGCACAGGAGACCCAGTACTTC. The V and J genes are TRBV7-2 and TRBJ2-5, with D possibly matching TRBD1 (6 bases). The V and J ends lost 1 base and 5 bases respectively, with 14 bases between them. Germline values: CDR1 SGHTA, CDR2 FQGNSA. This CDR3 has 15 residues.